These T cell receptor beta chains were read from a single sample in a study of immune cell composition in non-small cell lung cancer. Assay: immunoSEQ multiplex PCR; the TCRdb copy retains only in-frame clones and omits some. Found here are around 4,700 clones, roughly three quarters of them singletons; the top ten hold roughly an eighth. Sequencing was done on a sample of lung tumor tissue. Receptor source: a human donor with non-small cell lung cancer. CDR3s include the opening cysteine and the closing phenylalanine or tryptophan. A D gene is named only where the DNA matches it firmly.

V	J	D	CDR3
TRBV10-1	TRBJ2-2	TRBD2	CASSESRETATGELFF
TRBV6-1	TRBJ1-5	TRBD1	CASRGTGKEQPQHF
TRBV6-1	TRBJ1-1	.	CASSASGVTEAFF
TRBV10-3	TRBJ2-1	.	CAIGADPYNEQFF
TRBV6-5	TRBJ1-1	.	CASSYSTRANTEAFF
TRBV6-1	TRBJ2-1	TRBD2	CASGRGRAGADEQFF
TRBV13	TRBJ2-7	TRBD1	CASSRRQGVHEQYF
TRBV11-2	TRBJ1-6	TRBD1	CASSLVQGAWNSPLHF
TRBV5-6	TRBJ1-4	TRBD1	CASSTGTGGPNEKLFF
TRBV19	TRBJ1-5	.	CASRDSNQPQHF
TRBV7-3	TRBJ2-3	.	CASSLSGRVDTQYF
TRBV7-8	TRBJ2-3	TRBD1	CASSLAGQNTDTQYF
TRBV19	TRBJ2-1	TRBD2	CASSTRTSGSQNEQFF
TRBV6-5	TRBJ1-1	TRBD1	CASSYYGQGTEAFF
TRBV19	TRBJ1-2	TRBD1	CASTMTGDGYGYTF
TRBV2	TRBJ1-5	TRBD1	CASSWTGGSNQPQHF
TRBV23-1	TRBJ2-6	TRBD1	CASSQSKSDRGQLTGANVLTF
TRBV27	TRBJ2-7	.	CASSLGEHDEQYF
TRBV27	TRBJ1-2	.	CASSAGSQMGYTF
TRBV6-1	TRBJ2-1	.	CATIRVGRVDNEQFF
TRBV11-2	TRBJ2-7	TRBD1	CASSLDRGGRYEQYF
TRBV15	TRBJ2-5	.	CATSRDPRMETQYF
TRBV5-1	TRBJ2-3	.	CASSLAGTLRGTDTQYF
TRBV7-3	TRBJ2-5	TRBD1	CASSLGDRGGETQYF
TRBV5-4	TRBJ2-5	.	CASSLVNTNQETQYF
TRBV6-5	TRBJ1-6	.	CASSEDRGSPLHF
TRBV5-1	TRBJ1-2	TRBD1	CASSLMFNRGFGYGYTF
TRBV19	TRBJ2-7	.	CASSMSGAGSYEQYF
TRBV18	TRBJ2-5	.	CASSPSTGGQETQYF
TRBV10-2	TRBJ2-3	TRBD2	CATQEGGGNTDTQYF
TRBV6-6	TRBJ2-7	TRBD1	CASSSADRGLYYEQYF
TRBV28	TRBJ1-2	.	CASSLSTPEQRGYTF
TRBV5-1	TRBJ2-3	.	CASSPMDRSTDTQYF
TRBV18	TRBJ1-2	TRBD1	CASSPGQIRFF
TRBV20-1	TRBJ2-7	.	CSASGGDEQYF
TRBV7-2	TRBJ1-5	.	CASSLEGDQPQHF
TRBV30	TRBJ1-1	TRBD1	CAWSGMGQEYVGTEAFF
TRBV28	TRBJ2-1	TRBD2	CASSPAGGHYNEQFF
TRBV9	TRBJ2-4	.	CASSFGQRDIQYF
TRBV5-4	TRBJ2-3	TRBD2	CASSYGGAGTDTQYF
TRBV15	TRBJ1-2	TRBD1	CATSPRTGNYGYTF
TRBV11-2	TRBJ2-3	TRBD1	CASSPGQGWSDTQYF
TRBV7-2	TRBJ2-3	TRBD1	CASSSTGGSTDTQYF
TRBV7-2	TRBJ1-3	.	CASSLRMGGSGNTIYF
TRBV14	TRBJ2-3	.	CASSPSTDTQYF
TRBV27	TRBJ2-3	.	CASSFTRTDTQYF
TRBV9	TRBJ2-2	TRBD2	CASSVVRTSQGTGELFF